This entry is about one T cell receptor (beta chain). The antigen is undetermined. These data belong to a study of cytomegalovirus exposure and HLA in healthy donors. Study in general: Across around 400 genotyped donors, 65% to 90% landed in the Caucasian-associated ancestry cluster.

PCR was performed using 60 Vbeta and 13 Jbeta primers. Sequencing used immunoSEQ multiplex PCR; TCRdb keeps in-frame clones, though not all of them. The sample has roughly 130,000 clones, around 73% seen once. Overall study results and limits: Earlier analysis looked at TCR beta V segments, and most were productive about 87% or about 30% of the time. One variant, a missense change in DCLRE1C, was linked in a later analysis to TCR beta V- and J-gene trimming. Most subjects' HLA-A and HLA-B alleles were reportedly predicted from TCR beta sequences.

The sequence was obtained from a woman aged 40 to 49 in good health and CMV-seronegative. The source material was PBMCs.

DNA for the CDR3: TGTGCCACCAGCAGAGACCTCAAACAGGGTGAAGCTTTCTTT. It translates to CATSRDLKQGEAFF. The rearrangement links TRBV15 to TRBJ1-1; D might be TRBD1 (6 bases). The CDR3 is 14 amino acids. Germline loops: CDR1 LNHNV, CDR2 YYDKDF (reference sequence). V lost 0 bases, J lost 7 bases, and 12 bases lay in between.